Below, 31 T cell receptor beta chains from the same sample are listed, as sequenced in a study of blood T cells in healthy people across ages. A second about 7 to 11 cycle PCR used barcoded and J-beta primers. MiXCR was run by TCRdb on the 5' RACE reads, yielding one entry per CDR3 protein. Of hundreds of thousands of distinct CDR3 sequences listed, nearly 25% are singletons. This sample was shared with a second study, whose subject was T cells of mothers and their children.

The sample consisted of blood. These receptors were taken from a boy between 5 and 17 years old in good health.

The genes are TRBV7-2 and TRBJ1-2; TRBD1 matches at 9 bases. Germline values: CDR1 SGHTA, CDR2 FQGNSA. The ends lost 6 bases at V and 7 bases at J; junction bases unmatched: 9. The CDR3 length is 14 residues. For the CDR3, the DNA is TGTGCCAGCAGACCGGACAGGGGATTAGGTGGCTACACCTTC. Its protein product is CASRPDRGLGGYTF.

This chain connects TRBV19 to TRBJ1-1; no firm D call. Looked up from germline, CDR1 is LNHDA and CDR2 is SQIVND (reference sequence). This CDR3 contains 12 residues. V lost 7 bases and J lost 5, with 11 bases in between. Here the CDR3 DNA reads TGTGCCAGTACCTATCCCGGGACTGAAGCTTTCTTT. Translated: CASTYPGTEAFF.

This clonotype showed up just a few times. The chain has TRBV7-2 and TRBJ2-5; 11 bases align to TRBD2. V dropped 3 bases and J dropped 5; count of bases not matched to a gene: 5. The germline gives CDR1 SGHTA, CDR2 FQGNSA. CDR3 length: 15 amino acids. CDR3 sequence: CASSFSGGAWETQYF. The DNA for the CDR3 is TGTGCCAGCAGCTTTAGCGGGGGGGCCTGGGAGACCCAGTACTTC.

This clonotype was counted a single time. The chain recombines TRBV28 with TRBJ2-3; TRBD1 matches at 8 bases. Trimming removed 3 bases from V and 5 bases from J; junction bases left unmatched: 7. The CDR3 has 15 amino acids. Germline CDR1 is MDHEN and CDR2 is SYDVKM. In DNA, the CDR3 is TGTGCCAGCAGTTTGGGCAGGGGGCTTGTAGATACGCAGTATTTT. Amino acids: CASSLGRGLVDTQYF. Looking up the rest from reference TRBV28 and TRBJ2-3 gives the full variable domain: DVKVTQSSRYLVKRTGEKVFLECVQDMDHENMFWYRQDPGLGLRLIYFSYDVKMKEKGDIPEGYSVSREKKERFSLILESASTNQTSMYLCASSLGRGLVDTQYFGPGTRLTVL.

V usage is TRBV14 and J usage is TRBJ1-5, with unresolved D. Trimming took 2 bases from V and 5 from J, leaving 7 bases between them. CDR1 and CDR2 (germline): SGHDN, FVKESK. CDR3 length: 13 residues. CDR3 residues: CASSQKDHQPQHF. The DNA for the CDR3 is TGTGCCAGCAGCCAAAAAGACCATCAGCCCCAGCATTTT.

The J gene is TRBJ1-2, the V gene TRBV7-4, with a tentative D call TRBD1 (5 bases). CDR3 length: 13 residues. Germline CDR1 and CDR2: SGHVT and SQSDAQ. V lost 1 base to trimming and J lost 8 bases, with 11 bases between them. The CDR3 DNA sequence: TGTGCCAGCAGCTTAGACCGAGAGGGGGGCTACACCTTC. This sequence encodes CASSLDREGGYTF.

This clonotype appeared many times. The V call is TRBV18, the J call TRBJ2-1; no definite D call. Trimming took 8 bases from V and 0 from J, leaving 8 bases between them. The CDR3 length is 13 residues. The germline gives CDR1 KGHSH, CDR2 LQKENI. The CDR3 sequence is CASSPSSYNEQFF. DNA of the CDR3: TGTGCCAGCAGCCCGAGCTCCTACAATGAGCAGTTCTTC.

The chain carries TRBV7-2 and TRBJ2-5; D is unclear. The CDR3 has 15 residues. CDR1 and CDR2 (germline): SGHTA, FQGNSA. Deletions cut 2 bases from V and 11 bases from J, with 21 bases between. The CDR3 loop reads CASSLLIGTVNEQYF. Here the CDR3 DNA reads TGTGCCAGCAGCTTACTGATCGGAACCGTAAATGAGCAGTACTTC.

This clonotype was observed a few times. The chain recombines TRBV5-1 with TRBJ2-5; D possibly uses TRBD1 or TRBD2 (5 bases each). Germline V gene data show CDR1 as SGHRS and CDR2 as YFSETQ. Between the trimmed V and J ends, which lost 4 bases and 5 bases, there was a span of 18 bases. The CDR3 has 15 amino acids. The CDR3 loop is CASSPDCRAEETQYF. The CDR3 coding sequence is TGCGCCAGCAGCCCGGACTGCAGGGCGGAGGAGACCCAGTACTTC.

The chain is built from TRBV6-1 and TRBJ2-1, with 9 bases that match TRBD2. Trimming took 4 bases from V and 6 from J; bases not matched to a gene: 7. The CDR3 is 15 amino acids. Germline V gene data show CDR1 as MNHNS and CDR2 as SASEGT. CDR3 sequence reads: CASSVIAGAGNEQFF. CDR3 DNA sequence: TGTGCCAGCAGTGTGATAGCGGGAGCGGGCAATGAGCAGTTCTTC.

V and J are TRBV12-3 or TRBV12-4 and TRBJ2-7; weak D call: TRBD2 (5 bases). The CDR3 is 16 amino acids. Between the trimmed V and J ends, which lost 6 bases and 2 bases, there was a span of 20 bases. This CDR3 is CASREVGSGGPYEQYF. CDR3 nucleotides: TGTGCCAGCAGGGAGGTTGGATCAGGAGGCCCCTACGAGCAGTACTTC.

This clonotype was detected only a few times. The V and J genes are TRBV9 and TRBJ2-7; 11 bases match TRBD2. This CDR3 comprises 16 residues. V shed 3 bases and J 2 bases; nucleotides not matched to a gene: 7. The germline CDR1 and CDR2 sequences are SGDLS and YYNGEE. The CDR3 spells CASSESGTSGPYEQYF. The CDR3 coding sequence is TGTGCCAGCAGCGAGTCCGGGACTAGCGGCCCCTACGAGCAGTACTTC.

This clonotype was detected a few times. The CDR3 region is CASAELGANVLTF. In nucleotides, the CDR3 is TGTGCCAGTGCAGAGCTTGGGGCCAACGTCCTGACTTTC. The chain combines TRBV27 with TRBJ2-6; the D is unclear. Trimming cost V 9 bases and J 3 bases, with 9 bases left between them. The CDR3 consists of 13 residues. The germline V gene has CDR1 MNHEY and CDR2 SMNVEV (reference sequence).

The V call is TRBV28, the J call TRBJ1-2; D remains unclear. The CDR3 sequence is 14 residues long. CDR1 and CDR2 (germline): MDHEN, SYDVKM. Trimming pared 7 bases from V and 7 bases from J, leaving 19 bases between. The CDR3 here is CASTRTSRSFGYTF. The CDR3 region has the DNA TGTGCCAGCACCCGGACGTCCCGCTCCTTTGGCTACACCTTC.

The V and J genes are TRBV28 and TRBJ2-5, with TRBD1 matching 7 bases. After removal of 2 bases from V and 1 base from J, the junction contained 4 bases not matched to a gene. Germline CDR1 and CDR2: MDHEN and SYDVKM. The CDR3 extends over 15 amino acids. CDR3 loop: CASSLIDRAQETQYF. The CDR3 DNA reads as TGTGCCAGCAGTTTAATCGACAGGGCCCAAGAGACCCAGTACTTC.

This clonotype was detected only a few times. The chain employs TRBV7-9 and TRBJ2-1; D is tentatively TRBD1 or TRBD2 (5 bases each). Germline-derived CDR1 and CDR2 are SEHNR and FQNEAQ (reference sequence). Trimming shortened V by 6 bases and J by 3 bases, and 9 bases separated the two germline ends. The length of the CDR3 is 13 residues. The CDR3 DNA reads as TGTGCCAGCAGAGGGACGGACTACAATGAGCAGTTCTTC. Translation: CASRGTDYNEQFF.

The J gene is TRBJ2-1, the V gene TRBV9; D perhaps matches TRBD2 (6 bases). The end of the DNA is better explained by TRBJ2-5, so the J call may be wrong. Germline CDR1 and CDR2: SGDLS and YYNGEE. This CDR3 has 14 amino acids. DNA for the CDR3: TGTGCCAGCAGCGTACGGAGGGGTGGGGAGACCCAGTACTTC. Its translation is CASSVRRGGETQYF.

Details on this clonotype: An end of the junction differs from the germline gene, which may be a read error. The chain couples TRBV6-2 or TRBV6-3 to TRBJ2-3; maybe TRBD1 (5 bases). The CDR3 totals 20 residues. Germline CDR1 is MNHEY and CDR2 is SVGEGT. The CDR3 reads CASSYSIWAHQGNVRDTQYF. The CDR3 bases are TGTGCCAGCAGCTACTCGATTTGGGCCCACCAGGGTAACGTCAGGGATACGCAGTATTTT.

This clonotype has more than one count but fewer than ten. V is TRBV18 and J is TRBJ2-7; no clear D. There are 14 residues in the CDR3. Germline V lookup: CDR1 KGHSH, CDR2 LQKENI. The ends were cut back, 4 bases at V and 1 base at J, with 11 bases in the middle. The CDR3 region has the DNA TGTGCCAGCTCACTTACCGTAGGGTCCTACGAGCAGTACTTC. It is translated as CASSLTVGSYEQYF.

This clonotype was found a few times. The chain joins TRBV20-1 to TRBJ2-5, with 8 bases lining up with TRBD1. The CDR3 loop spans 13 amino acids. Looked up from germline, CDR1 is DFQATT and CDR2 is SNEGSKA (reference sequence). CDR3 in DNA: TGCACTGGGGGCAGGGGGCGACAAGAGACCCAGTACTTC. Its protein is CTGGRGRQETQYF.

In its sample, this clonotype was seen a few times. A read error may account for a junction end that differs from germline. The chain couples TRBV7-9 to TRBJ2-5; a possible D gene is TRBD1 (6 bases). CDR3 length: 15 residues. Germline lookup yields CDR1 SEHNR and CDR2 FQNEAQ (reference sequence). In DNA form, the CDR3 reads TGTGCCAGCACCCCTGGGGACAAAAGCCAAGAGACCCTGTACTTC. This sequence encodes CASTPGDKSQETLYF. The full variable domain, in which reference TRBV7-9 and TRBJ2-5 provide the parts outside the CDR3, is DTGVSQNPRHKITKRGQNVTFRCDPISEHNRLYWYRQTLGQGPEFLTYFQNEAQLEKSRLLSDRFSAERPKGSFSTLEIQRTEQGDSAMYLCASTPGDKSQETLYFGPGTRLLVL.

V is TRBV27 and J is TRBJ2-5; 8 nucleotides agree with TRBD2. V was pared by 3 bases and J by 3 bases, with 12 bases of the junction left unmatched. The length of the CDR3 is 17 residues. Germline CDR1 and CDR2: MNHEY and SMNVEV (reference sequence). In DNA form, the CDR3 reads TGTGCCAGCAGTTTGACCCGAGCGGGAGTAGCCAAAGAGACCCAGTACTTC. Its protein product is CASSLTRAGVAKETQYF.

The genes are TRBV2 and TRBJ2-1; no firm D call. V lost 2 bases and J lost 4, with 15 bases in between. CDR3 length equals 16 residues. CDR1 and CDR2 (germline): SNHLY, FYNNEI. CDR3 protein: CASSERVSWGYNEQFF. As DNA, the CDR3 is TGTGCCAGCAGTGAACGGGTCTCCTGGGGTTACAATGAGCAGTTCTTC.

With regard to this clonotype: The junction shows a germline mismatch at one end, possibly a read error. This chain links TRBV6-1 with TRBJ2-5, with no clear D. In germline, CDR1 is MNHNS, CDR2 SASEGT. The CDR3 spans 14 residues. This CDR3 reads CASSEGMEQEAQYF. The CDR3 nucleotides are TGTGCCAGCAGTGAAGGGATGGAGCAAGAGGCCCAGTACTTC.

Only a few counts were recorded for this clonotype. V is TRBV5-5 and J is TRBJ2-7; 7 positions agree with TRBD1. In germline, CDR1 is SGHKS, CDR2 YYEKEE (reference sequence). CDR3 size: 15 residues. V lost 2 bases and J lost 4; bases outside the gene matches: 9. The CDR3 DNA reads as TGTGCCAGCAGCTTTACGAGACAGGGAAGTTACGAGCAGTACTTC. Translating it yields CASSFTRQGSYEQYF.

CDR3 DNA: TGTGCCAGCAGTGGGACTAGCGGCTACCAAGAGACCCAGTACTTC. The encoded protein is CASSGTSGYQETQYF. This chain connects TRBV2 to TRBJ2-5, with 10 bases aligning to TRBD2. Germline assignment: CDR1 SNHLY and CDR2 FYNNEI. V dropped 4 bases and J dropped 0; count of bases not matched to a gene: 2. The CDR3 has 15 residues.

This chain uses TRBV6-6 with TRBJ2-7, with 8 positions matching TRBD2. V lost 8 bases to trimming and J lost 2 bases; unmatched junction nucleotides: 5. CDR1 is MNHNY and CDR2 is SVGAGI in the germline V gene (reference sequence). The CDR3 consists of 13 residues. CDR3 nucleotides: TGTGCCAGCGCCGGGGGGGGGACCTACGAGCAGTACTTC. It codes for CASAGGGTYEQYF.

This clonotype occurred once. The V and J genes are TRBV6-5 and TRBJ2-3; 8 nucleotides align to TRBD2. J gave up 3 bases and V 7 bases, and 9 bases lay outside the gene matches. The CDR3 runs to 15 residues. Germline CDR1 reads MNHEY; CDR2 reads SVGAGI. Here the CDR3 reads CASKVAGGETDTQYF. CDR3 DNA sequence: TGTGCCAGCAAGGTCGCGGGGGGAGAGACAGATACGCAGTATTTT.

Here the CDR3 reads CASKMTVNQPQHF. The DNA for the CDR3 is TGTGCCAGCAAAATGACAGTTAATCAGCCCCAGCATTTT. The V and J genes are TRBV2 and TRBJ1-5; a weak D match, TRBD1 (5 bases). Germline V CDR1 and CDR2: SNHLY, FYNNEI. The CDR3 is 13 residues long. V lost 7 bases, J lost 4 bases, and 11 bases lay in between.

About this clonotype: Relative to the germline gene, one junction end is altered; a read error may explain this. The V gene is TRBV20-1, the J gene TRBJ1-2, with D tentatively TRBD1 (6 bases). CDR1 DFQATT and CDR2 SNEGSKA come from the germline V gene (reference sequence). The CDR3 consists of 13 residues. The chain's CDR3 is CSARVPGVGGYIF. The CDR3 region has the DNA TGCAGTGCTAGAGTCCCAGGGGTGGGGGGCTACATCTTC.

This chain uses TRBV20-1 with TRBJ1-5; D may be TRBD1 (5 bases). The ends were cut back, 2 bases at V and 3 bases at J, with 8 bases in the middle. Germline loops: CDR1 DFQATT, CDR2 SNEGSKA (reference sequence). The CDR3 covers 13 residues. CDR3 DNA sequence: TGCAGTGCTAGAACGGGGGTCAATCAGCCCCAGCATTTT. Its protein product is CSARTGVNQPQHF.